The 10 T cell receptor beta chains below were found in one sample sequenced in a study of shared clonotypes between healthy human individuals. Measured with immunoSEQ multiplex PCR; TCRdb has only the in-frame clones, and not every one. The repertoire has around 2.5 million clones, roughly 93% of them found once; the top ten carry more than 0.35%. The specimen sequenced was naive CD4+ T cells from PBMCs. Subset noted: CD45RA+ positively selected. Source of these receptors: a man in his late teens or twenties in good health. Some clones in this sample may be carry-over from other donors' samples.

J is TRBJ2-7 and V is TRBV10-3; D unresolved. V was shortened by 10 bases and J by 3 bases, with 16 bases between the two germline ends. Germline CDR1 ENHRY, CDR2 SYGVKD. This CDR3 is built from 13 residues. CDR3 nucleotides: TGTGCCACCTTTGAACGCGGAGACTACGAGCAGTACTTC. Translating gives CATFERGDYEQYF.

The CDR3 sequence is CASSLGVGRPNQPQHF. In nucleotides, the CDR3 is TGTGCCAGCAGTTTGGGGGTAGGGCGGCCCAATCAGCCCCAGCATTTT. The chain links TRBV28 to TRBJ1-5; possible D gene TRBD1, 5 bases. The length of the CDR3 is 16 residues. The germline V gene encodes CDR1 MDHEN and CDR2 SYDVKM. Trimming removed 3 bases from V and 3 bases from J, with 15 bases in between.

The rearrangement joins TRBV7-3 to TRBJ2-2, with D perhaps TRBD2 (6 bases). This CDR3 comprises 15 residues. Germline CDR1 and CDR2: SGHTA and FQGTGA. Trimming left V 0 bases short and J 4 bases short, with 9 bases between. The CDR3 bases are TGTGCCAGCAGCTTAACGGGAGCGGGCACCGGGGAGCTGTTTTTT. Its protein product is CASSLTGAGTGELFF.

The chain is built from TRBV18 and TRBJ2-3; TRBD2 agrees at 8 bases. Germline V CDR1 and CDR2: KGHSH, LQKENI. The CDR3 is made up of 16 amino acids. V was clipped by 3 bases and J by 4 bases; unmatched bases: 9. The CDR3: CASSPPGRAGSDTQYF. The CDR3 DNA reads as TGTGCCAGCTCACCTCCCGGGAGGGCCGGGTCAGATACGCAGTATTTT.

The sample holds one count of this clone. This rearrangement joins TRBV12-5 to TRBJ2-7, with 9 bases aligning to TRBD2. The germline gives CDR1 LGHNT, CDR2 FRNRAP. Trimming cost V 3 bases and J 2 bases; bases outside gene matches: 5. The CDR3 is 15 residues long. CDR3 protein: CASGFQAGGTYEQYF. Written as DNA, the CDR3 is TGTGCTAGTGGTTTCCAAGCGGGAGGAACCTACGAGCAGTACTTC.

The chain joins TRBV5-4 to TRBJ2-3; a weak D match, TRBD2 (5 bases). Trimming took 0 bases from V and 4 from J, leaving 12 bases between them. CDR1 is SGHNT and CDR2 is YYREEE in the germline V gene (reference sequence). This CDR3 is built from 15 residues. CDR3 region: CASSLVASNPDTQYF. As DNA, the CDR3 is TGTGCCAGCAGCTTGGTGGCTAGCAACCCAGATACGCAGTATTTT. Using reference TRBV5-4 and TRBJ2-3 for the parts outside the CDR3, the full variable domain is ETGVTQSPTHLIKTRGQQVTLRCSSQSGHNTVSWYQQALGQGPQFIFQYYREEENGRGNFPPRFSGLQFPNYSSELNVNALELDDSALYLCASSLVASNPDTQYFGPGTRLTVL.

This clone has just one count. Other DNA sequences in this specimen translate into the identical CDR3. The chain joins TRBV9 to TRBJ2-3; D might be TRBD1 (6 bases). The V end lost 0 bases, the J end lost 0 bases, and 11 bases lay between the germline ends. Germline V gene lookup returns CDR1 SGDLS and CDR2 YYNGEE. The CDR3 has 16 amino acids. The CDR3 DNA follows: TGTGCCAGCAGCGTAGGGGGGCAGCCTAGCACAGATACGCAGTATTTT. This sequence encodes CASSVGGQPSTDTQYF.

V gene TRBV2 combines with J gene TRBJ2-2, with TRBD1 matching over 11 bases. With 5 bases clipped from V and 7 bases from J, the junction kept 6 bases outside the gene matches. The CDR3 has 15 amino acids. Germline values: CDR1 SNHLY, CDR2 FYNNEI. The CDR3: CASSPGQGANGELFF. The CDR3 DNA is TGTGCCAGCAGTCCTGGACAGGGGGCAAACGGGGAGCTGTTTTTT.

This chain links TRBV28 with TRBJ2-5; tentative D call: TRBD2 (5 bases). Looked up from germline, CDR1 is MDHEN and CDR2 is SYDVKM. Trimming cost V 3 bases and J 1 base, with 12 bases left between them. CDR3 size: 15 residues. CDR3 region: CASSFPRGTQETQYF. The CDR3 coding sequence is TGTGCCAGCAGTTTCCCCCGGGGAACCCAAGAGACCCAGTACTTC.

The CDR3 loop is CASSYSAVAGEIEQYF. The CDR3 DNA is TGTGCCAGCAGTTACTCGGCGGTAGCGGGAGAGATCGAGCAGTACTTC. The chain combines TRBV6-5 with TRBJ2-7, with 9 bases matching TRBD2. This CDR3 region has 16 residues. Looked up from germline, CDR1 is MNHEY and CDR2 is SVGAGI. The V and J ends lost 0 bases and 6 bases, in that order; junction bases with no gene match: 9.